The 20 T cell receptor beta chains reported below all come from one sample, sequenced in a study of cytomegalovirus exposure and HLA in healthy donors. The PCR had 60 Vbeta and 13 Jbeta primers. Produced via immunoSEQ multiplex PCR; TCRdb's table is partial and in-frame only. The table has roughly 220,000 clones, 82% seen once. Sequenced sample: PBMCs. All receptors derive from a woman aged 40 to 55 in good health and CMV-seronegative.

With respect to this clone: One end of the junction varies from germline; a read error may be responsible. J is TRBJ2-1 and V is TRBV20-1; D is perhaps TRBD2 (5 bases). Germline CDR1 DFQATT, CDR2 SNEGSKA (reference sequence). The CDR3 runs to 10 residues. The CDR3: CSTSFYEQFF. The CDR3 DNA follows: TGCAGTACTAGTTTCTATGAGCAGTTCTTC.

V and J are TRBV6-6 and TRBJ1-2, with D hard to call. The CDR3 contains 12 residues. Trimming stripped 6 bases from V and 5 bases from J, with 10 bases between. From germline, CDR1 is MNHNY and CDR2 SVGAGI (reference sequence). The CDR3 DNA reads TGTGCCAGCAGCCAACCCGGGTATGGCTACACCTTC. This encodes CASSQPGYGYTF.

This clone was observed a handful of times. The chain recombines TRBV28 with TRBJ1-4, with D possibly matching TRBD1 (6 bases). The ends were cut back, 2 bases at V and 0 bases at J, with 7 bases in the middle. The CDR3 has 15 residues. Germline loops: CDR1 MDHEN, CDR2 SYDVKM. CDR3 loop: CASSLRQATNEKLFF. The DNA for the CDR3 is TGTGCCAGCAGTTTAAGACAGGCAACTAATGAAAAACTGTTTTTT.

This clone is a singleton in its sample. The CDR3 protein is CASSYSTGSPDTQYF. The CDR3 coding sequence is TGTGCCAGCAGTTACTCGACGGGATCCCCAGATACGCAGTATTTT. The rearrangement joins TRBV6-6 to TRBJ2-3; D is possibly TRBD2 (5 bases). Germline V gene sequence: CDR1 MNHNY, CDR2 SVGAGI (reference sequence). CDR3 length equals 15 residues. Trimming cost V 0 bases and J 4 bases, with 11 bases left between them.

V and J are TRBV28 and TRBJ1-5; a weak D match, TRBD1 (5 bases). CDR3 length: 15 residues. Trimming shortened V by 6 bases and J by 11 bases, and 23 bases separated the two germline ends. Germline V CDR1 and CDR2: MDHEN, SYDVKM. The CDR3 DNA follows: TGTGCCAGCAGCTCGACACGACAGAAACCGCGGTCCCAGCATTTT. Protein sequence: CASSSTRQKPRSQHF.

Only a few counts were recorded for this clone. The chain couples TRBV29-1 to TRBJ2-1; 13 bases match TRBD2. The ends lost 3 bases at V and 8 bases at J; junction bases unmatched: 4. The V gene's germline CDR1 is SQVTM and CDR2 ANQGSEA. CDR3 size: 14 residues. CDR3 residues: CSVDGLAGEHEQFF. Here the CDR3 DNA reads TGCAGCGTTGACGGACTAGCGGGAGAACATGAGCAGTTCTTC.

The chain carries TRBV28 and TRBJ1-2; TRBD1 matches 8 bases. The J segment lost 1 base and the V segment lost 6 bases, leaving 1 base of the junction unmatched. Germline V gene lookup returns CDR1 MDHEN and CDR2 SYDVKM. This CDR3 is built from 13 residues. CDR3 amino acids: CASRGQDNYGYTF. The CDR3 DNA reads as TGTGCCAGCAGGGGACAGGATAACTATGGCTACACCTTC.

The chain links TRBV30 to TRBJ2-5; unclear D gene. The J call may be mistaken, given a closer DNA end match to TRBJ2-7. The germline V gene has CDR1 GTSNPN and CDR2 SVGIG (reference sequence). The CDR3 runs 13 residues. CDR3 residues: CAWSGLTYYEQYF. CDR3 in DNA: TGTGCCTGGAGTGGGTTGACTTACTACGAGCAGTACTTC.

The CDR3 region is CASSLGGTSGSGANVLTF. The CDR3 region has the DNA TGCGCCAGCAGCTTGGGTGGGACTAGCGGGAGCGGGGCCAACGTCCTGACTTTC. The rearrangement links TRBV5-1 to TRBJ2-6, with 14 bases matching TRBD2. The V gene end was trimmed by 0 bases and the J gene end by 4 bases; junction bases not matched to a gene: 3. The CDR3 has 18 residues. Germline V CDR1 and CDR2: SGHRS, YFSETQ. The full variable domain, with the rest looked up from reference TRBV5-1 and TRBJ2-6, is KAGVTQTPRYLIKTRGQQVTLSCSPISGHRSVSWYQQTPGQGLQFLFEYFSETQRNKGNFPGRFSGRQFSNSRSEMNVSTLELGDSALYLCASSLGGTSGSGANVLTFGAGSRLTVL.

J is TRBJ1-5 and V is TRBV19; TRBD1 matches 7 bases. Germline CDR1 LNHDA, CDR2 SQIVND (reference sequence). This CDR3 is built from 12 residues. The V and J ends lost 10 bases and 7 bases, in that order; junction bases with no gene match: 7. CDR3 DNA sequence: TGTGCCACCACCGACAGGGTCCAGCCCCAGCATTTT. Protein sequence: CATTDRVQPQHF.

This chain uses TRBV20-1 with TRBJ1-2, with 7 bases lining up with TRBD1. Germline loops: CDR1 DFQATT, CDR2 SNEGSKA (reference sequence). V trimming: 4 bases; J trimming: 7 bases; junction bases outside the gene matches: 3. CDR3 length: 11 residues. CDR3 nucleotide sequence: TGCAGTGCTAAGACAGGGACTGGCTACACCTTC. This codes for CSAKTGTGYTF.

V is TRBV10-1 and J is TRBJ2-3; the match to TRBD1 covers 11 bases. This CDR3 comprises 15 residues. The J segment lost 5 bases and the V segment lost 5 bases, leaving 6 bases of the junction unmatched. The V gene's germline CDR1 is WNHNN and CDR2 SYGVQD (reference sequence). As DNA, the CDR3 is TGCGCCAGCAGTCTAGGACAGGGGGCAAAAGATACGCAGTATTTT. It yields the protein CASSLGQGAKDTQYF.

V gene TRBV27 combines with J gene TRBJ2-7, with 8 bases that match TRBD1. The V gene's germline CDR1 is MNHEY and CDR2 SMNVEV (reference sequence). With V trimmed by 1 base and J by 1 base, 0 bases remained unmatched. This CDR3 has 14 residues. CDR3 DNA sequence: TGTGCCAGCAGTTTATGGACAGGGTCCTACGAGCAGTACTTC. Translated: CASSLWTGSYEQYF.

The V gene is TRBV28, the J gene TRBJ2-7; D remains unclear. Germline CDR1 and CDR2: MDHEN and SYDVKM. V dropped 10 bases and J dropped 2 bases, with 12 bases sitting between them. The CDR3 has 12 amino acids. The CDR3 DNA is TGTGCCACCTACGCACCAACCTACGAGCAGTACTTC. It codes for CATYAPTYEQYF. The whole variable domain, filled in from reference TRBV28 and TRBJ2-7, reads DVKVTQSSRYLVKRTGEKVFLECVQDMDHENMFWYRQDPGLGLRLIYFSYDVKMKEKGDIPEGYSVSREKKERFSLILESASTNQTSMYLCATYAPTYEQYFGPGTRLTVT.

The chain uses TRBV19 and TRBJ2-7; TRBD2 matches 9 bases. The CDR3 spans 14 residues. CDR1 LNHDA and CDR2 SQIVND come from the germline V gene (reference sequence). V gave up 3 bases and J gave up 6 bases; unmatched junction bases: 6. CDR3 nucleotide sequence: TGTGCCAGTAGTATTGGCGGGAGGGCCCTCGAGCAGTACTTC. Residues: CASSIGGRALEQYF.

The chain has TRBV15 and TRBJ2-1, with a weak D call TRBD2 (5 bases). Germline-derived CDR1 and CDR2 are LNHNV and YYDKDF (reference sequence). This CDR3 spans 15 amino acids. V dropped 4 bases and J dropped 10 bases, with 20 bases sitting between them. The CDR3 coding sequence is TGTGCCACCAGCACCCCCTCGACTGGACTTACCGAGCAGTTCTTC. This translates into CATSTPSTGLTEQFF.

J is TRBJ1-2 and V is TRBV5-6; D is perhaps TRBD1 (5 bases). The CDR3 spans 13 residues. Per the germline V gene, CDR1 is SGHDT and CDR2 is YYEEEE. Trimming stripped 4 bases from V and 7 bases from J, with 14 bases between. CDR3 protein: CASSLGRPSGYTF. Here the CDR3 DNA reads TGTGCCAGCAGCCTGGGACGGCCTAGTGGCTACACCTTC.

As to this clone: The sample has other DNA sequences that encode this CDR3 too. The genes are TRBV19 and TRBJ1-5, with TRBD1 matching 7 bases. Germline V gene data show CDR1 as LNHDA and CDR2 as SQIVND (reference sequence). Trimming removed 4 bases from V and 2 bases from J; junction bases left unmatched: 2. The CDR3 is 14 amino acids. This chain's CDR3 is CASSTTGGNQPQHF. The CDR3 coding sequence is TGTGCCAGTAGTACAACAGGGGGCAATCAGCCCCAGCATTTT.

This clone was observed a handful of times. V gene TRBV28 combines with J gene TRBJ2-7; perhaps TRBD1 as D (6 bases). Germline loops: CDR1 MDHEN, CDR2 SYDVKM. V was cut by 3 bases and J by 7 bases, with 19 bases left in between. The CDR3 has 15 residues. The CDR3 sequence is CASSFRGTTSGEQYF. In nucleotides, the CDR3 is TGTGCCAGCAGTTTTAGGGGGACCACCTCGGGGGAGCAGTACTTC.

The chain employs TRBV7-9 and TRBJ2-5, with D unclear. This CDR3 comprises 14 residues. Germline V lookup: CDR1 SEHNR, CDR2 FQNEAQ (reference sequence). V gave up 3 bases and J gave up 5 bases, with 13 bases separating them. The CDR3 here is CASSFIGTEETQYF. The CDR3 nucleotides read TGTGCCAGCAGCTTCATTGGTACGGAGGAGACCCAGTACTTC.